This record concerns one T cell receptor beta chain sequence. Its antigen is not known. With 6 bases clipped from V and 2 bases from J, the junction kept 5 bases outside the gene matches. The germline gives CDR1 SGHRS, CDR2 YFSETQ. The CDR3 has 14 residues. This sample was included in a study of T cells after posttransplantation cyclophosphamide. Study results and caveats: Skin or GI-infiltrating T cells shared few TRB sequences with blood. Recipient CMV seropositivity and CMV reactivation strongly tracked TRB clonality. Donor CD8+ memory clones often dominated recipient blood repertoires at later times.

Produced via immunoSEQ multiplex PCR; TCRdb's table is partial and in-frame only. The data contain about 10,000 clones, roughly 90% of them singletons. Control samples came 1 year after myeloablative marrow transplants with methotrexate plus calcineurin inhibitor. Sequencing used PBMCs, obtained after an allogeneic stem cell transplant with a calcineurin inhibitor and methotrexate. This chain uses TRBV5-1 with TRBJ1-1; 9 nucleotides agree with TRBD1. This clonotype was obtained from a young adult male patient who received an allogeneic stem cell transplant from an unrelated donor, was CMV-positive, and had no GVHD. A share of the T cells may be of graft donor origin. CDR3 amino acids: CASTLTGGNTEAFF. CDR3 in DNA: TGCGCCAGCACCCTGACAGGGGGAAACACTGAAGCTTTCTTT.